The 23 T cell receptor beta chains below were found in one sample sequenced in a study of blood T cell repertoires in COVID-19. Repertoires were generated with immunoSEQ multiplex PCR, while TCRdb's copy carries only in-frame clones and drops some. The sample lists 200,000 to 250,000 clones, 86% occurring once. Source material: peripheral blood. All receptors derive from a woman over 75 with COVID-19, enrolled during active disease.

The chain carries TRBV19 and TRBJ1-5; D may be TRBD1 (6 bases). The CDR3 is 18 residues long. Germline-derived CDR1 and CDR2 are LNHDA and SQIVND (reference sequence). V lost 1 base to trimming and J lost 2 bases, with 18 bases between them. CDR3 sequence: CASSIAGAGKPGNQPQHF. DNA of the CDR3: TGTGCCAGTAGTATAGCAGGGGCCGGTAAACCTGGCAATCAGCCCCAGCATTTT.

A note on this clone: One junction end disagrees with the germline gene, perhaps due to a read error. The chain combines TRBV28 with TRBJ1-6, with 8 positions matching TRBD1. The CDR3 has 13 amino acids. Germline lookup yields CDR1 MDHEN and CDR2 SYDVKM. For the CDR3, the DNA is TGTGGCAGCCAGGGGGCACAGGATTCACCCCTCCACTTT. This codes for CGSQGAQDSPLHF.

In its sample, this clone was seen many times. CDR3: CASTLSGVRTGELFF. CDR3 bases: TGTGCCAGCACACTATCAGGGGTTAGGACCGGGGAGCTGTTTTTT. The chain joins TRBV28 to TRBJ2-2, with D possibly TRBD1 on 6 matching bases. The CDR3 loop spans 15 amino acids. Germline V gene lookup returns CDR1 MDHEN and CDR2 SYDVKM. V was clipped by 7 bases and J by 5 bases, with 17 bases between them.

The CDR3 reads CASSIRRGTQETQYF. Here the CDR3 DNA reads TGTGCCAGTAGTATAAGGCGGGGTACCCAAGAGACCCAGTACTTC. The chain links TRBV19 to TRBJ2-5, with D maybe TRBD2 (6 bases). The CDR3 runs to 15 residues. CDR1 is LNHDA and CDR2 is SQIVND in the germline V gene (reference sequence). The V end was cut by 2 bases, the J end by 1 base, with 11 bases between.

The genes are TRBV11-1 and TRBJ1-1, with D perhaps matching TRBD1 (5 bases). The CDR3 is 15 residues long. The V gene's germline CDR1 is SGHAT and CDR2 FQDESV (reference sequence). Trimming removed 2 bases at V and 6 bases at J, with 16 bases between. The CDR3 region is CASSLRIQGSSEAFF. DNA of the CDR3: TGTGCCAGCAGCTTACGGATCCAGGGAAGCTCTGAAGCTTTCTTT.

This chain uses TRBV11-2 with TRBJ1-5, with D unresolved. V lost 0 bases and J 0 bases, leaving 6 bases between the germline ends. The CDR3 covers 15 residues. Per germline, CDR1 SGHAT and CDR2 FQNNGV. CDR3 in DNA: TGTGCCAGCAGCTTAGAGGGGAGTAGCAATCAGCCCCAGCATTTT. Translating it yields CASSLEGSSNQPQHF.

DNA for the CDR3: TGTGCCAGTAGTATAGGACAGGGGGTTAGCAATCAGCCCCAGCATTTT. The encoded protein is CASSIGQGVSNQPQHF. The chain has TRBV19 and TRBJ1-5; 9 bases align to TRBD1. Per germline, CDR1 LNHDA and CDR2 SQIVND (reference sequence). V was pared by 1 base and J by 0 bases, with 1 base of the junction left unmatched. The CDR3 loop spans 16 amino acids. Full variable domain (remainder filled in from reference TRBV19 and TRBJ1-5): DGGITQSPKYLFRKEGQNVTLSCEQNLNHDAMYWYRQDPGQGLRLIYYSQIVNDFQKGDIAEGYSVSREKKESFPLTVTSAQKNPTAFYLCASSIGQGVSNQPQHFGDGTRLSIL.

The rearrangement links TRBV2 to TRBJ1-6, with a weak D call TRBD1 (5 bases). Between the trimmed V and J ends, which lost 6 bases and 7 bases, there was a span of 16 bases. CDR3 size: 15 residues. Germline V gene lookup returns CDR1 SNHLY and CDR2 FYNNEI. CDR3 region: CASSEYLQGNSPLHF. CDR3 bases: TGTGCCAGCAGCGAATATCTGCAGGGCAATTCACCCCTCCACTTT.

This chain connects TRBV19 to TRBJ2-5; unclear D gene. Germline loops: CDR1 LNHDA, CDR2 SQIVND (reference sequence). The CDR3 is 13 residues long. V lost 3 bases to trimming and J lost 2 bases, with 7 bases between them. CDR3 sequence reads: CASSMGRQETQYF. CDR3 DNA sequence: TGTGCCAGTAGTATGGGCAGGCAAGAGACCCAGTACTTC.

The gene calls are TRBV2 and TRBJ1-1, with 8 bases that match TRBD1. Unmatched junction bases numbered 6, after V lost 6 bases and J lost 0 bases. Germline V gene sequence: CDR1 SNHLY, CDR2 FYNNEI. The length of the CDR3 is 15 residues. CDR3 in amino acids: CASRRGQALNTEAFF. The CDR3 DNA follows: TGTGCCAGCAGGCGGGGACAGGCCCTGAACACTGAAGCTTTCTTT.

The rearrangement joins TRBV19 to TRBJ1-4; D is perhaps TRBD1 (5 bases). CDR3 length: 14 amino acids. The V end lost 5 bases, the J end lost 5 bases, and 12 bases lay between the germline ends. The germline gives CDR1 LNHDA, CDR2 SQIVND (reference sequence). For the CDR3, the DNA is TGTGCCAGTAGTCGGGGGGGTAGAAATGAAAAACTGTTTTTT. It encodes CASSRGGRNEKLFF.

This sequence joins TRBV10-1 and TRBJ2-1, with a weak D call TRBD1 (5 bases). The CDR3 extends over 13 amino acids. The germline V and J ends were trimmed by 4 bases and 8 bases, with 12 bases remaining between them. Per the germline V gene, CDR1 is WNHNN and CDR2 is SYGVQD (reference sequence). DNA of the CDR3: TGCGCCAGCAGTGCAGGGAATAGGGATGAGCAGTTCTTC. Translating gives CASSAGNRDEQFF.

The genes are TRBV3-1 (or the pseudogene TRBV3-2) and TRBJ1-5; the match to TRBD1 covers 7 bases. V was pared by 4 bases and J by 4 bases, with 4 bases of the junction left unmatched. CDR1 LGHDT and CDR2 YNNKEL come from the germline V gene (reference sequence). This CDR3 comprises 14 residues. CDR3: CASSRSGGNQPQHF. In nucleotides, the CDR3 is TGTGCCAGCAGCCGTTCAGGGGGAAATCAGCCCCAGCATTTT.

The sample holds one count of this clone. An end of the junction does not agree with germline; a read error may underlie this. V gene TRBV5-1 combines with J gene TRBJ1-2, with 8 positions matching TRBD1. The CDR3 contains 15 residues. Germline V lookup: CDR1 SGHRS, CDR2 YFSETQ. The CDR3 bases are TGCGCCAGCAGCTTGGATGGGGGACAGGTCTATGGCCACACCTTC. Translated, it gives CASSLDGGQVYGHTF.

V is TRBV28 and J is TRBJ2-7; 9 bases are shared with TRBD1. CDR3 length: 15 residues. Trimming at V came to 10 bases and at J to 12 bases, leaving 22 bases not matched to a gene. Germline loops: CDR1 MDHEN, CDR2 SYDVKM. The CDR3 DNA reads as TGTGCCACCGGGGGCAGGGGACAGGGTCTTACGAGCAGGTACTTC. Its translation: CATGGRGQGLTSRYF.

This clone occurred a few times. This rearrangement joins TRBV9 to TRBJ2-1; the match to TRBD2 covers 7 bases. The CDR3 covers 16 residues. Trimming cost V 0 bases and J 1 base; bases outside gene matches: 4. Germline CDR1 is SGDLS and CDR2 is YYNGEE. CDR3 in amino acids: CASSVVAGESYNEQFF. CDR3 DNA sequence: TGTGCCAGCAGCGTAGTGGCGGGGGAGTCCTACAATGAGCAGTTCTTC. Using reference TRBV9 and TRBJ2-1 for the parts outside the CDR3, the full variable domain is DSGVTQTPKHLITATGQRVTLRCSPRSGDLSVYWYQQSLDQGLQFLIQYYNGEERAKGNILERFSAQQFPDLHSELNLSSLELGDSALYFCASSVVAGESYNEQFFGPGTRLTVL.

J is TRBJ2-1 and V is TRBV27; possibly TRBD2 for D (5 bases). The V gene's germline CDR1 is MNHEY and CDR2 SMNVEV (reference sequence). Trimming stripped 5 bases from V and 9 bases from J, with 14 bases between. This CDR3 region has 13 residues. The CDR3 here is CASSIERRGEQFF. The CDR3 bases are TGTGCCAGCAGTATCGAGCGGAGAGGTGAGCAGTTCTTC.

This clone was counted a single time. The gene calls are TRBV3-1 (or the pseudogene TRBV3-2) and TRBJ1-1, with D tentatively TRBD1 (6 bases). Germline loops: CDR1 LGHDT, CDR2 YNNKEL (reference sequence). The CDR3 spans 12 residues. V lost 4 bases to trimming and J lost 6 bases, with 9 bases between them. CDR3 sequence (DNA): TGTGCCAGCAGCCGAGGGGGGGCTGAAGCTTTCTTT. Translation: CASSRGGAEAFF.

The chain has TRBV3-1 (or the pseudogene TRBV3-2) and TRBJ1-4; TRBD1 matches 12 bases. Looked up from germline, CDR1 is LGHDT and CDR2 is YNNKEL (reference sequence). The length of the CDR3 is 18 residues. Unmatched junction bases numbered 11, after V lost 3 bases and J lost 6 bases. In nucleotides, the CDR3 is TGTGCCAGCAGCCAGACTCCGGGACAGGGGGCGAACCATGAAAAACTGTTTTTT. Amino acids: CASSQTPGQGANHEKLFF.

The CDR3 DNA sequence: TGTGCCAGCAGCCCCGGTAGTGGACTGGGAAAGAACTACGAGCAGTACGTC. Translated: CASSPGSGLGKNYEQYV. This rearrangement joins TRBV7-8 to TRBJ2-7, with a tentative D call TRBD2 (5 bases). With 5 bases removed from V and 3 bases from J, the gap between germline ends came to 23 bases. This CDR3 region has 17 residues. In germline, CDR1 is SGHVS, CDR2 FQNEAQ.

The V gene is TRBV2, the J gene TRBJ1-2; tentatively, D is TRBD1 (6 bases). Trimming stripped 5 bases from V and 3 bases from J, with 10 bases between. CDR1 and CDR2 (germline): SNHLY, FYNNEI. CDR3 length: 13 amino acids. CDR3 sequence (DNA): TGTGCCAGCAGTACGGACAGCGACTATGGCTACACCTTC. This codes for CASSTDSDYGYTF.

J is TRBJ1-1 and V is TRBV2; 9 positions match TRBD1. The CDR3 runs 13 residues. V shed 6 bases and J 4 bases; nucleotides not matched to a gene: 3. Germline CDR1 reads SNHLY; CDR2 reads FYNNEI. The CDR3, as DNA: TGTGCCAGCAGGGTGACAGGGGGCACTGAAGCTTTCTTT. Its protein is CASRVTGGTEAFF.

The chain joins TRBV18 to TRBJ1-2; tentative D call: TRBD1 (6 bases). Germline CDR1 is KGHSH and CDR2 is LQKENI. This CDR3 contains 14 residues. V dropped 5 bases and J dropped 8 bases, with 18 bases sitting between them. CDR3 protein: CASSGDISLLGYTF. CDR3 DNA: TGTGCCAGCTCAGGGGACATCTCTCTGTTAGGCTACACCTTC. Variable domain in full (rest from reference TRBV18 and TRBJ1-2): NAGVMQNPRHLVRRRGQEARLRCSPMKGHSHVYWYRQLPEEGLKFMVYLQKENIIDESGMPKERFSAEFPKEGPSILRIQQVVRGDSAAYFCASSGDISLLGYTFGSGTRLTVV.